These 21 T cell receptor beta chains originate from one sample sequenced in a study of blood T cell repertoires in COVID-19. Sequenced by immunoSEQ multiplex PCR; TCRdb stores in-frame clones only, minus some. The profile shows hundreds of thousands of clones, about 87% of them singletons. The sample was PBMCs or T cells enriched from blood (not recorded which). All receptors come from a woman between 45 and 65 years old who had recovered from COVID-19.

The chain carries TRBV27 and TRBJ2-1, with D tentatively TRBD2 (6 bases). Per germline, CDR1 MNHEY and CDR2 SMNVEV (reference sequence). With 3 bases removed from V and 4 bases from J, the gap between germline ends came to 19 bases. The CDR3 consists of 17 residues. CDR3 nucleotides: TGTGCCAGCAGTTTTATTGGGGGAGGCTTGGGTTACAATGAGCAGTTCTTC. Translating it yields CASSFIGGGLGYNEQFF.

This chain joins TRBV2 and TRBJ2-7; 10 bases map to TRBD2. CDR1 SNHLY and CDR2 FYNNEI come from the germline V gene. The CDR3 contains 12 residues. With 4 bases clipped from V and 7 bases from J, the junction kept 1 base outside the gene matches. The CDR3 region is CASSVLAGEQYF. The CDR3 region has the DNA TGTGCCAGCAGTGTACTAGCGGGGGAGCAGTACTTC.

The CDR3 coding sequence is TGTGCCAGCTCACCAAGTGGTCTAAACACTGAAGCTTTCTTT. Encoded protein: CASSPSGLNTEAFF. The rearrangement links TRBV18 to TRBJ1-1; no clear D gene. CDR1 KGHSH and CDR2 LQKENI come from the germline V gene. The CDR3 contains 14 residues. V shed 2 bases and J shed 2 bases, with 9 bases lying between them.

Comments on this clone: The junction departs from the called germline gene at one end, perhaps through a read error. This sequence joins TRBV29-1 and TRBJ1-1; the match to TRBD1 covers 9 bases. The CDR3 has 12 residues. Germline CDR1 and CDR2: SQVTM and ANQGSEA. This chain's CDR3 is CSVPGQGAEAFF. In DNA, the CDR3 is TGCAGCGTTCCGGGACAGGGCGCTGAGGCTTTCTTT.

The chain couples TRBV2 to TRBJ2-7, with D uncertain. This CDR3 region has 11 residues. The V gene lost 2 bases and the J gene lost 7 bases, with 6 bases spanning the gap. Looked up from germline, CDR1 is SNHLY and CDR2 is FYNNEI. The CDR3, as DNA: TGTGCCAGCAGTGAATGGCGGGAGCAGTACTTC. Amino acid sequence: CASSEWREQYF.

The chain recombines TRBV5-1 with TRBJ2-7; 11 bases match TRBD2. The V and J ends lost 2 bases and 6 bases, in that order; junction bases with no gene match: 7. The CDR3 consists of 15 residues. CDR1 and CDR2 (germline): SGHRS, YFSETQ. CDR3 amino acids: CASSLLTSGTFEQYF. The DNA for the CDR3 is TGCGCCAGCAGCTTACTGACTAGCGGGACATTCGAGCAGTACTTC.

The rearrangement links TRBV2 to TRBJ1-6, with TRBD1 matching 7 bases. Germline lookup yields CDR1 SNHLY and CDR2 FYNNEI. The CDR3 contains 15 residues. With V trimmed by 4 bases and J by 9 bases, 9 bases remained unmatched. The CDR3 DNA follows: TGTGCCAGCAGTGGGGACAGATCCTACGGTTCACCCCTCCACTTT. This gives the protein CASSGDRSYGSPLHF.

The rearrangement links TRBV11-2 to TRBJ2-3; tentatively, D is TRBD1 (6 bases). With 2 bases removed from V and 6 bases from J, the gap between germline ends came to 15 bases. Germline assignment: CDR1 SGHAT and CDR2 FQNNGV. CDR3 length: 15 amino acids. The DNA of the CDR3 is TGTGCCAGCAGCTTAAACAGGGCTCGAAGGGATACGCAGTATTTT. This translates into CASSLNRARRDTQYF.

The chain couples TRBV5-4 to TRBJ2-1, with TRBD2 matching over 11 bases. Unmatched junction bases numbered 4, after V lost 2 bases and J lost 9 bases. In germline, CDR1 is SGHNT, CDR2 YYREEE (reference sequence). The CDR3 is 14 amino acids. The CDR3 loop reads CASSLEGLAVEQFF. CDR3 bases: TGTGCCAGCAGCTTAGAGGGACTAGCGGTTGAGCAGTTCTTC.

The chain has TRBV9 and TRBJ2-1; 13 bases are a match to TRBD2. Germline lookup yields CDR1 SGDLS and CDR2 YYNGEE. Trimming removed 0 bases from V and 9 bases from J; junction bases left unmatched: 15. The CDR3 totals 19 residues. CDR3 DNA sequence: TGTGCCAGCAGCGTAGCGGGGGCGGGACTAGCGGGACCTCTTGGTGAGCAGTTCTTC. Encoded protein: CASSVAGAGLAGPLGEQFF.

The genes are TRBV18 and TRBJ1-1; D is ambiguous. CDR1 and CDR2 from the germline V gene are KGHSH and LQKENI. The CDR3 covers 15 residues. Between the trimmed V and J ends, which lost 2 bases and 1 base, there was a span of 11 bases. The chain's CDR3 is CASSPSGVKNTEAFF. CDR3 sequence (DNA): TGTGCCAGCTCACCATCCGGGGTAAAGAACACTGAAGCTTTCTTT.

The chain carries TRBV5-1 and TRBJ2-2; D may be TRBD2 (5 bases). Germline V gene sequence: CDR1 SGHRS, CDR2 YFSETQ. Between the trimmed V and J ends, which lost 1 base and 1 base, there was a span of 11 bases. The CDR3 totals 16 residues. As DNA, the CDR3 is TGCGCCAGCAGCTTGTTCGGCGGGCAGAACACCGGGGAGCTGTTTTTT. It specifies CASSLFGGQNTGELFF.

V is TRBV12-3 or TRBV12-4 and J is TRBJ1-2; tentative D call: TRBD1 (6 bases). V shed 6 bases and J shed 2 bases, with 10 bases lying between them. The CDR3 runs 13 residues. The CDR3 DNA reads TGTGCCAGCAGCCACAGGGTAAACTATGGCTACACCTTC. This translates into CASSHRVNYGYTF.

The chain joins TRBV2 to TRBJ1-4, with D possibly matching TRBD1 (6 bases). This CDR3 has 14 residues. The V gene lost 6 bases and the J gene lost 5 bases, with 13 bases spanning the gap. Germline CDR1 reads SNHLY; CDR2 reads FYNNEI. CDR3 amino acids: CASRETGTNEKLFF. As DNA, the CDR3 is TGTGCCAGCAGAGAGACAGGCACAAATGAAAAACTGTTTTTT.

The table lists this clone with many counts. The chain employs TRBV30 and TRBJ1-4, with D possibly being TRBD1 (5 bases). The CDR3 covers 13 residues. Germline V gene lookup returns CDR1 GTSNPN and CDR2 SVGIG (reference sequence). CDR3 amino acids: CAIETEQAEKLFF. Written as DNA, the CDR3 is TGTGCTATAGAAACAGAACAGGCCGAAAAACTGTTTTTT. Supplemented by reference TRBV30 and TRBJ1-4, the full variable domain reads SQTIHQWPATLVQPVGSPLSLECTVEGTSNPNLYWYRQAAGRGLQLLFYSVGIGQISSEVPQNLSASRPQDRQFILSSKKLLLSDSGFYLCAIETEQAEKLFFGSGTQLSVL.

The chain recombines TRBV5-5 with TRBJ2-6, with 8 bases lining up with TRBD1. The CDR3 sequence is 17 residues long. Germline trimming cut 2 bases from V and 1 base from J; bases unmatched to any gene: 5. Germline CDR1 is SGHKS and CDR2 is YYEKEE (reference sequence). In DNA form, the CDR3 reads TGTGCCAGCAGCTTAGCAGGGGGCAGATCTGGGGCCAACGTCCTGACTTTC. Translated, it gives CASSLAGGRSGANVLTF.

This clone occurred a few times. The rearrangement links TRBV28 to TRBJ2-7; no firm D call. This CDR3 contains 12 residues. The V gene's germline CDR1 is MDHEN and CDR2 SYDVKM. V gave up 1 base and J gave up 5 bases, with 6 bases separating them. The chain's CDR3 is CASSLSQNEQYF. CDR3 DNA sequence: TGTGCCAGCAGTTTATCACAGAACGAGCAGTACTTC.

This clone was recorded at least ten times. The V and J genes are TRBV15 and TRBJ1-2; 7 positions agree with TRBD1. Germline lookup yields CDR1 LNHNV and CDR2 YYDKDF (reference sequence). V dropped 2 bases and J dropped 4; count of bases not matched to a gene: 10. The CDR3 consists of 16 residues. CDR3 loop: CATSRNHNRGGYGYTF. In nucleotides, the CDR3 is TGTGCCACCAGCAGAAATCATAACAGGGGAGGCTATGGCTACACCTTC.

The chain has TRBV6-2 or TRBV6-3 and TRBJ2-3; D perhaps matches TRBD2 (5 bases). Germline V gene lookup returns CDR1 MNHEY and CDR2 SVGEGT. Trimming shortened V by 4 bases and J by 0 bases, and 14 bases separated the two germline ends. The length of the CDR3 is 16 residues. CDR3 loop: CASSSPWVASTDTQYF. In nucleotides, the CDR3 is TGTGCCAGCAGTTCCCCCTGGGTAGCGAGCACAGATACGCAGTATTTT.

The chain has TRBV2 and TRBJ1-1; D remains ambiguous. The germline V gene encodes CDR1 SNHLY and CDR2 FYNNEI. This CDR3 has 15 residues. Trimming took 2 bases from V and 0 from J, leaving 10 bases between them. In DNA form, the CDR3 reads TGTGCCAGCAGTGAATCGTGGGCCGTGAACACTGAAGCTTTCTTT. Its protein is CASSESWAVNTEAFF.

In this sample, this clone turned up many times. This chain uses TRBV28 with TRBJ2-7, with D possibly being TRBD1 (6 bases). CDR1 MDHEN and CDR2 SYDVKM come from the germline V gene. The CDR3 length is 16 residues. The germline V and J ends were trimmed by 6 bases and 5 bases, with 23 bases remaining between them. DNA for the CDR3: TGTGCCAGCAGCCCCCCTAACAGGGCCCTAGGGGACGAGCAGTACTTC. This codes for CASSPPNRALGDEQYF.